Below, 5 T cell receptor beta chains from the same sample are listed, as sequenced in a study of blood T cell repertoires in COVID-19. Data came from immunoSEQ multiplex PCR; TCRdb stores just in-frame clones and leaves some out. The sample lists about 340,000 clones; almost 90% were seen once. Specimen: peripheral blood. The receptors shown here come from a woman in her seventies with COVID-19, enrolled during active disease.

The rearrangement links TRBV7-2 to TRBJ2-7; D is possibly TRBD1 (5 bases). The V gene lost 5 bases and the J gene lost 3 bases, with 11 bases spanning the gap. CDR3 size: 13 residues. Germline CDR1 and CDR2: SGHTA and FQGNSA. This CDR3 is CASSLSGIYEQYF. CDR3 DNA: TGTGCCAGCAGCCTTTCAGGGATCTACGAGCAGTACTTC.

This clone was found once. The CDR3 DNA sequence: TGCAGTGCTAGTGACTTTCGGTCAGGAGGTAGTCAGCCCCAGCATTTT. Amino acid sequence: CSASDFRSGGSQPQHF. The chain recombines TRBV20-1 with TRBJ1-5, with D hard to call. With 3 bases removed from V and 6 bases from J, the gap between germline ends came to 21 bases. CDR3 length: 16 amino acids. Looked up from germline, CDR1 is DFQATT and CDR2 is SNEGSKA (reference sequence).

The genes are TRBV28 and TRBJ1-5, with TRBD1 identical over 8 bases. The CDR3 covers 14 residues. Unmatched junction bases numbered 8, after V lost 6 bases and J lost 7 bases. CDR1 and CDR2 from the germline V gene are MDHEN and SYDVKM. The CDR3 is CASRDRVGYQPQHF. The CDR3 DNA reads TGTGCCAGCAGGGACAGGGTGGGTTACCAGCCCCAGCATTTT.

Only a few counts were recorded for this clone. The rearrangement joins TRBV30 to TRBJ2-7; 8 bases are shared with TRBD1. V was clipped by 1 base and J by 0 bases; unmatched bases: 5. The CDR3 covers 15 residues. Per germline, CDR1 GTSNPN and CDR2 SVGIG (reference sequence). CDR3 sequence: CAWSAVGQGSYEQYF. CDR3 nucleotide sequence: TGTGCCTGGAGTGCCGTCGGACAGGGCTCCTACGAGCAGTACTTC. The full variable domain, rest sourced from reference TRBV30 and TRBJ2-7, is SQTIHQWPATLVQPVGSPLSLECTVEGTSNPNLYWYRQAAGRGLQLLFYSVGIGQISSEVPQNLSASRPQDRQFILSSKKLLLSDSGFYLCAWSAVGQGSYEQYFGPGTRLTVT.

This CDR3 is CASHGQGAQQPQHF. For the CDR3, the DNA is TGTGCCAGCCACGGACAGGGGGCTCAACAGCCCCAGCATTTT. V is TRBV28 and J is TRBJ1-5; 11 bases align to TRBD1. CDR1 and CDR2 from the germline V gene are MDHEN and SYDVKM. CDR3 length: 14 amino acids. After removal of 8 bases from V and 7 bases from J, the junction contained 7 bases not matched to a gene. Variable domain in full (rest from reference TRBV28 and TRBJ1-5): DVKVTQSSRYLVKRTGEKVFLECVQDMDHENMFWYRQDPGLGLRLIYFSYDVKMKEKGDIPEGYSVSREKKERFSLILESASTNQTSMYLCASHGQGAQQPQHFGDGTRLSIL.